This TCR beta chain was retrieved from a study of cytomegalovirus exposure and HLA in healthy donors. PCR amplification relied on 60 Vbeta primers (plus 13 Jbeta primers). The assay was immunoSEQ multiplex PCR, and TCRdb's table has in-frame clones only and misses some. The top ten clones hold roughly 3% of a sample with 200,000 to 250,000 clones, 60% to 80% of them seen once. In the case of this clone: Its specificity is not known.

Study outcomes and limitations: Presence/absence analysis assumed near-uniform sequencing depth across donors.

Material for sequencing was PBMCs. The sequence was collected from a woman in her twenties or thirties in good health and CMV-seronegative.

The CDR3 loop is CASSLRLAGGNEQFF. CDR3 nucleotides: TGTGCCAGCAGCTTACGACTAGCGGGGGGAAATGAGCAGTTCTTC. The chain links TRBV7-3 to TRBJ2-1, with TRBD2 identical over 13 bases. The CDR3 has 15 amino acids. V lost 2 bases to trimming and J lost 7 bases; unmatched junction nucleotides: 2. CDR1 and CDR2 from the germline V gene are SGHTA and FQGTGA. Drawing the rest from reference TRBV7-3 and TRBJ2-1, the complete variable domain is GAGVSQTPSNKVTEKGKYVELRCDPISGHTALYWYRQSLGQGPEFLIYFQGTGAADDSGLPNDRFFAVRPEGSVSTLKIQRTERGDSAVYLCASSLRLAGGNEQFFGPGTRLTVL.